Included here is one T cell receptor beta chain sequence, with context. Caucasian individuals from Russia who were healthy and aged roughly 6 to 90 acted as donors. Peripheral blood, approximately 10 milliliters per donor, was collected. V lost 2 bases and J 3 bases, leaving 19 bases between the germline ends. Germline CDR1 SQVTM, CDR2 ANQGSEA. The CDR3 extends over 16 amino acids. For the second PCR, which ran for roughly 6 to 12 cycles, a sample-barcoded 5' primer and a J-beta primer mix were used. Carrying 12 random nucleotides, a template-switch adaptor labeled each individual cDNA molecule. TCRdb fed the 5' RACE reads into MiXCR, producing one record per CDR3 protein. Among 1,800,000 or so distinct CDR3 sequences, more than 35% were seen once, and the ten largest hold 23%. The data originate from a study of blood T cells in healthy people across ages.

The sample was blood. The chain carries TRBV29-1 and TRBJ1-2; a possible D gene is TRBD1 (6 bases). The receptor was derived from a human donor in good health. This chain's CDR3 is CSVEWSPGQRYYGYTF. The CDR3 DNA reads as TGCAGCGTTGAATGGTCGCCCGGACAGCGGTACTATGGCTACACCTTC.